This TCR beta chain was sequenced during a study of control samples from healthy donors and cancer patients. Concerning this clone: Germline and junction disagree at one end, which may indicate a read error.

Produced via immunoSEQ multiplex PCR; TCRdb's table is partial and in-frame only. This repertoire shows approximately 160,000 clones, about 90% found once; its top ten account for just over 2%. Sequencing was performed on blood. The sequence was obtained from a woman aged 40 to 50 in good health.

The CDR3 sequence: CASSEALGRYF. The CDR3 DNA reads as TGTGCCAGCAGTGAAGCGCTCGGACGGTACTTC. The chain employs TRBV6-1 and TRBJ1-2; D not certain. The CDR3 is made up of 11 amino acids. The germline V gene encodes CDR1 MNHNS and CDR2 SASEGT.